The sequence of this T cell receptor (beta chain) was determined in a study of blood T cell repertoires in COVID-19. Study-level information: The cDNA or gDNA used as material had been derived from T cells, B-cell-depleted T cells, or PBMCs.

Germline CDR1 is MNHEY and CDR2 is SMNVEV (reference sequence). The CDR3 is 10 amino acids. Trimming left V 7 bases short and J 9 bases short, with 7 bases between. Method: immunoSEQ multiplex PCR; TCRdb's copy keeps in-frame clones and lacks some. The sample yields roughly 150,000 clones, 60% to 85% seen once. The rearrangement joins TRBV27 to TRBJ2-1; D not certain. The sequencing sample was made of peripheral blood. This sequence originates from a man aged 45-60 years with active or convalescent COVID-19. CDR3 amino acids: CASKRSEQFF. CDR3 DNA sequence: TGTGCCAGCAAGCGCAGTGAGCAGTTCTTC.